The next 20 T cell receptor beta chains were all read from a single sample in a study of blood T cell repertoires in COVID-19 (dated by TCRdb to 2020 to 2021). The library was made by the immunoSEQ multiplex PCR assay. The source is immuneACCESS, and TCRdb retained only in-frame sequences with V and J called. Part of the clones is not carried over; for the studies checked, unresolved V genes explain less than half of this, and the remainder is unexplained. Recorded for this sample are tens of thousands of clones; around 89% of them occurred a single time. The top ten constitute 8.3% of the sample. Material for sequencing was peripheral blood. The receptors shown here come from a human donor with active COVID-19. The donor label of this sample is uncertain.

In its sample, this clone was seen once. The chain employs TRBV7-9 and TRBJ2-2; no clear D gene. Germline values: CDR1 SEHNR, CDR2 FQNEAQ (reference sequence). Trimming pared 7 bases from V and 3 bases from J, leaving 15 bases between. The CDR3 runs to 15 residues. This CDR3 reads CASIPVTHDTGELFF. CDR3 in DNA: TGTGCCAGCATCCCGGTGACACATGACACCGGGGAGCTGTTTTTT.

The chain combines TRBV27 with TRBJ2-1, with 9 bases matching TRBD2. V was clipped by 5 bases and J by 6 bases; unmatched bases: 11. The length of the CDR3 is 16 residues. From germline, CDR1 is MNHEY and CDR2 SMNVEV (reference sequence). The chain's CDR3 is CASSGFASGTINEQFF. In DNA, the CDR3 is TGTGCCAGCAGTGGCTTCGCTAGCGGGACCATCAATGAGCAGTTCTTC.

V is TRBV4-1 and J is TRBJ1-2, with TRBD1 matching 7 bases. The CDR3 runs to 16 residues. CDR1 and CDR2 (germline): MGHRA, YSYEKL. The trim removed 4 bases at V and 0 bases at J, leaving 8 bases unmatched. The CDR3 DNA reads TGCGCCAGCAGCCCAGGGGGACTGACAGCTAACTATGGCTACACCTTC. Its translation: CASSPGGLTANYGYTF.

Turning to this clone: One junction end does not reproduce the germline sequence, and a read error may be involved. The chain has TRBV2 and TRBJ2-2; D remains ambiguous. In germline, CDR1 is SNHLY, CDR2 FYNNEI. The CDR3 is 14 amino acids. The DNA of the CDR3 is TGTGCCAGCAGCGAAGATAGCCTCACCGGGGAGCTGTTTTTT. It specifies CASSEDSLTGELFF.

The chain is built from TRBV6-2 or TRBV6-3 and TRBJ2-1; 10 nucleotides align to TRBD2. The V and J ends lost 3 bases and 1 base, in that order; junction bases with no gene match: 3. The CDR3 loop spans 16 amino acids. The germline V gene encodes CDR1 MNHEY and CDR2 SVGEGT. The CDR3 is CASSYEREGSYNEQFF. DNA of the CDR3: TGTGCCAGCAGTTATGAGCGGGAGGGTTCCTACAATGAGCAGTTCTTC.

The DNA for the CDR3 is TGTGCCAGCAGCTCCGGACAGGGGGGCTATGGCTACACCTTC. Protein sequence: CASSSGQGGYGYTF. The rearrangement joins TRBV7-2 to TRBJ1-2; 10 positions agree with TRBD1. The length of the CDR3 is 14 residues. The germline V gene encodes CDR1 SGHTA and CDR2 FQGNSA. The junction had 3 bases not matched to a gene; V was cut back by 4 bases and J by 4 bases.

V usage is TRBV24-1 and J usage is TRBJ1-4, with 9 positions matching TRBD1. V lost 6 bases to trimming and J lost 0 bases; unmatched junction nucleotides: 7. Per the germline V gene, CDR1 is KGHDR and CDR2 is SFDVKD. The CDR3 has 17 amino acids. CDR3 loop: CATSTGQGPATNEKLFF. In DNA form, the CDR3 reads TGTGCCACCAGTACAGGACAGGGGCCCGCAACTAATGAAAAACTGTTTTTT.

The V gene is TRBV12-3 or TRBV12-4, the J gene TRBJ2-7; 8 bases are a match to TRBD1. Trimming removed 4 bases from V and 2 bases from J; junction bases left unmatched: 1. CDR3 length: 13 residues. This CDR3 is CASSWTGPYEQYF. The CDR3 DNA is TGTGCCAGCAGTTGGACAGGGCCCTACGAGCAGTACTTC.

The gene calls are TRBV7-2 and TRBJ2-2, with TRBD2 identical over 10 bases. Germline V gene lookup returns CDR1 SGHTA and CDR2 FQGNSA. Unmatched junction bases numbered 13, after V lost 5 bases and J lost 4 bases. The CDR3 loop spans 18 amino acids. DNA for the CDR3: TGTGCCAGCAGCCTAACTTCTAGCGGGAGTGGGGGCACCGGGGAGCTGTTTTTT. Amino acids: CASSLTSSGSGGTGELFF. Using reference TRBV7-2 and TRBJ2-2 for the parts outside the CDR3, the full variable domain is GAGVSQSPSNKVTEKGKDVELRCDPISGHTALYWYRQSLGQGLEFLIYFQGNSAPDKSGLPSDRFSAERTGGSVSTLTIQRTQQEDSAVYLCASSLTSSGSGGTGELFFGEGSRLTVL.

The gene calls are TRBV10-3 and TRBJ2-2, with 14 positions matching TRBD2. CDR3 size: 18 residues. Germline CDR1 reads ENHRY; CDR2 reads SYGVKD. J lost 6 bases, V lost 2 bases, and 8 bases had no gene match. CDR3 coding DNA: TGTGCCATCAGTGAGGAGACTAGCGGGAGGGCCCGGTCCGGGGAGCTGTTTTTT. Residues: CAISEETSGRARSGELFF.

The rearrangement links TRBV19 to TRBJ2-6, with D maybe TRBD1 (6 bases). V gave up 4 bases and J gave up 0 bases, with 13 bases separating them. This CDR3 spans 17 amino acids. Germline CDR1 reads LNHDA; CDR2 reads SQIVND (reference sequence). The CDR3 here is CASSTGVLNSGANVLTF. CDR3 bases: TGTGCCAGTAGTACAGGGGTCCTCAACTCTGGGGCCAACGTCCTGACTTTC.

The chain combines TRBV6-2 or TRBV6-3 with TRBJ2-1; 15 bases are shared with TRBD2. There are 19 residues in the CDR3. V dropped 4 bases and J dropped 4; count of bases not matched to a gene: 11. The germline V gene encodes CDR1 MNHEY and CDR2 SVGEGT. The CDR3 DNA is TGTGCCAGCAGTTCCCGGAGTGGGACTAGCGGGGGGCATTACAATGAGCAGTTCTTC. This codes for CASSSRSGTSGGHYNEQFF.

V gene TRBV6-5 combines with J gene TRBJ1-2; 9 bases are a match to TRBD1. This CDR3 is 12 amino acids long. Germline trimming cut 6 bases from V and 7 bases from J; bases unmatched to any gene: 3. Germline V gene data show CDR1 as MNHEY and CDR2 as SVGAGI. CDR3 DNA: TGTGCCAGCAGGACAGGGGGAGCTGGCTACACCTTC. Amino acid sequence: CASRTGGAGYTF.

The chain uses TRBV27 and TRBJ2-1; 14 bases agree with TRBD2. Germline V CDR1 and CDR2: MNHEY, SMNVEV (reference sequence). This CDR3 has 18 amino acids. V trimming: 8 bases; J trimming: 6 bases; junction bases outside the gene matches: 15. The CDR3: CASAGTSGRPGRSNEQFF. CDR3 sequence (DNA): TGTGCCAGCGCAGGGACTAGCGGGAGACCGGGGAGGTCCAATGAGCAGTTCTTC.

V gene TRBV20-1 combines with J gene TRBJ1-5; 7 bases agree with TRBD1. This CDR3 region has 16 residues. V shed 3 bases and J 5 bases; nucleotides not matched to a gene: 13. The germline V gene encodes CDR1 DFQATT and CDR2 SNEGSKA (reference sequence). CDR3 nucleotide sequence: TGCAGTGCTAGTCGCGGTCTAGGACAGGAGCATCAGCCCCAGCATTTT. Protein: CSASRGLGQEHQPQHF.

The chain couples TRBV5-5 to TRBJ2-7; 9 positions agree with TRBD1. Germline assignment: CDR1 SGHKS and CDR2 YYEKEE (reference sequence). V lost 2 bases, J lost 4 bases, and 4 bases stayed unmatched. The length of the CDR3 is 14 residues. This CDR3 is CASSLTGGAYEQYF. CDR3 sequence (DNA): TGTGCCAGCAGCTTAACAGGGGGCGCTTACGAGCAGTACTTC.

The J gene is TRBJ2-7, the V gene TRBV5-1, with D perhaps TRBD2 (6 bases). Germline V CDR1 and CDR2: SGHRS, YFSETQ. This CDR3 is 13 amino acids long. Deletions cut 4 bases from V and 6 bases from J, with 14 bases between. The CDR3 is CASSPSRDSEQYF. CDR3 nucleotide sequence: TGCGCCAGCAGCCCGTCGCGGGACTCCGAGCAGTACTTC.

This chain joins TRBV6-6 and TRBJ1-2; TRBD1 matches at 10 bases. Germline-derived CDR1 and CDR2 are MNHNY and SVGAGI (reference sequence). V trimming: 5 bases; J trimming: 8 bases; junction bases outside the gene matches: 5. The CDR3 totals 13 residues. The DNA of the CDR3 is TGTGCCAGCAGTGACAGGGGGCAATGGGGCTACACCTTC. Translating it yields CASSDRGQWGYTF.

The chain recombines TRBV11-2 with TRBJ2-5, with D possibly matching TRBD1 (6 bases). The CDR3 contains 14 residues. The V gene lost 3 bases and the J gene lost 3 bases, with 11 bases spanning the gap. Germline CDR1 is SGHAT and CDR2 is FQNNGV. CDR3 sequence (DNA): TGTGCCAGCAGCTTTGCATACAGGGAAGAGACCCAGTACTTC. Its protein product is CASSFAYREETQYF.

The CDR3 loop is CASSQGPGLALQETQYF. CDR3 sequence (DNA): TGTGCCAGCAGCCAAGGACCGGGACTAGCGCTTCAAGAGACCCAGTACTTC. The chain uses TRBV27 and TRBJ2-5; 10 bases line up with TRBD2. The V gene's germline CDR1 is MNHEY and CDR2 SMNVEV (reference sequence). The length of the CDR3 is 17 residues. After removal of 6 bases from V and 2 bases from J, the junction contained 12 bases not matched to a gene.